This T cell receptor beta chain was profiled in a study of shared clonotypes between healthy human individuals. After removal of 4 bases from V and 1 base from J, the junction contained 6 bases not matched to a gene. The CDR3 runs 16 residues. Germline V gene data show CDR1 as LGHNA and CDR2 as YNFKEQ. Terminally differentiated effector memory CD45RA+ cells were left out of the naive CD8 fraction, which was CD45RO-negative and positively selected for CCR7. This clone was seen a single time. Roughly 30,000 T cell genomes (roughly 190 ng DNA) went into each sorted-subset replicate. The assay was immunoSEQ multiplex PCR, and TCRdb's table has in-frame clones only and misses some. Here the sample spans about 2,100,000 clones, just over 90% being singletons.

Source material: naive CD8+ T cells from PBMCs. This sequence joins TRBV4-2 and TRBJ2-1; 8 bases align to TRBD1. This clonotype was sampled from a man between 18 and 35 years old in good health. Some clones in this sample may be carry-over from other donors' samples. The CDR3 nucleotides read TGTGCCAGCAGCCCAAAGGACAGGGAGTCCTACAATGAGCAGTTCTTC. Residues: CASSPKDRESYNEQFF.